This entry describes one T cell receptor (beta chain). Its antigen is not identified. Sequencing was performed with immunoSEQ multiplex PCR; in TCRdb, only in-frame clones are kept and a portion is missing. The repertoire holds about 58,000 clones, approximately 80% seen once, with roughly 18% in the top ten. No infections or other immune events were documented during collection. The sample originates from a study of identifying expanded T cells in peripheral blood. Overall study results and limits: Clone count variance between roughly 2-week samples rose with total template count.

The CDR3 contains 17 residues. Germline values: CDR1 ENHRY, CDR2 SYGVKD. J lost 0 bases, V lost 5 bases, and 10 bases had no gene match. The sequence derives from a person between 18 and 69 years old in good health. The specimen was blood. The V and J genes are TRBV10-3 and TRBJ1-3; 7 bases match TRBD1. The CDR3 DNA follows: TGTGCCATCAGTAGAGAAAAGGGACAGACCTCTGGAAACACCATATATTTT. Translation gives CAISREKGQTSGNTIYF.